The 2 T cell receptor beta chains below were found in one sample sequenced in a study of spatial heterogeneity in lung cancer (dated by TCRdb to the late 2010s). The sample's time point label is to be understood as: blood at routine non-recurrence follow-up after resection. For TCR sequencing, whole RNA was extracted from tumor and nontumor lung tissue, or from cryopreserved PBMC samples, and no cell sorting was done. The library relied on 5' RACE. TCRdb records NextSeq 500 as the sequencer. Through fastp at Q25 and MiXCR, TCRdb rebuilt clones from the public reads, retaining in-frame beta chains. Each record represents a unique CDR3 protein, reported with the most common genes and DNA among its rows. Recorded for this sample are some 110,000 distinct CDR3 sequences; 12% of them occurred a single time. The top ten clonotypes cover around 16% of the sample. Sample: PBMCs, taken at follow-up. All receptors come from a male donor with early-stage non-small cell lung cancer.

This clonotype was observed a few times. The CDR3 bases are TGTGCCAGCAGTGCCCTGGCGGCCACAGATACGCAGTATTTT. It encodes CASSALAATDTQYF. The chain combines TRBV25-1 with TRBJ2-3; D is unclear. The germline V gene encodes CDR1 MGHDK and CDR2 SYGVNS. The CDR3 runs 14 residues. Trimming removed 4 bases from V and 2 bases from J, with 10 bases in between.

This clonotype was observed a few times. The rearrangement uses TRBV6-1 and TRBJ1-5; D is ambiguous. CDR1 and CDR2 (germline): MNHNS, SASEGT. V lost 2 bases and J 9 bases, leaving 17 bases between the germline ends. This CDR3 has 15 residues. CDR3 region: CASSEILGPGRPQHF. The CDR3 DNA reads TGTGCCAGCAGTGAAATCTTAGGGCCAGGCCGGCCCCAGCATTTT.